Each of the 10 T cell receptor beta chains below was sequenced from the same sample in a study of human T cells and chemical hapten exposure. In TCRdb, the RACE reads were re-called with MiXCR into one record per CDR3 protein. The data show roughly 120,000 distinct CDR3 sequences, 12% seen once. Sample time point: patch test 1, 2 weeks after DPC sensitization. Documented treatment: therapeutic diphenylcyclopropenone sensitization with weekly scalp DPC. The sample here was whole blood, taken in connection with sensitization to the hapten diphenylcyclopropenone (DPC). These receptors were collected from a woman in her forties or fifties with alopecia areata. Some clones in this sample may be carry-over from other donors' samples.

The chain is built from TRBV7-9 and TRBJ2-3; possibly TRBD1 for D (6 bases). Trimming shortened V by 4 bases and J by 3 bases, and 14 bases separated the two germline ends. CDR1 and CDR2 (germline): SEHNR, FQNEAQ (reference sequence). The CDR3 has 15 amino acids. This chain's CDR3 is CASSSGQWLTDTQYF. The CDR3 nucleotides read TGTGCCAGCAGCTCCGGACAGTGGTTGACAGATACGCAGTATTTT.

This clonotype has a handful of counts. The chain joins TRBV20-1 to TRBJ2-7; the match to TRBD1 covers 9 bases. The CDR3 runs to 18 residues. The V gene's germline CDR1 is DFQATT and CDR2 SNEGSKA (reference sequence). Unmatched junction bases numbered 18, after V lost 3 bases and J lost 3 bases. The CDR3 DNA is TGCAGTGCTAGTTCTGGACAGGGGCTTTTTAGTGGTGTCTACGAGCAGTACTTC. Translation gives CSASSGQGLFSGVYEQYF.

This clonotype was seen just once. The junction does not match germline at one end; this may be a read error. The V and J genes are TRBV19 and TRBJ2-7; TRBD2 might be the D (6 bases). Germline lookup yields CDR1 LNHDA and CDR2 SQIVND (reference sequence). This CDR3 spans 14 amino acids. CDR3 protein: CASSPAGGSYEHYF. The CDR3 coding sequence is TGTGCCAGTAGTCCGGCAGGAGGGTCCTACGAGCACTACTTC.

This clonotype was observed at least ten times. The gene calls are TRBV12-5 and TRBJ2-7, with no clear D. V was clipped by 1 base and J by 3 bases, with 7 bases between them. The CDR3 covers 13 residues. Per germline, CDR1 LGHNT and CDR2 FRNRAP. CDR3 in DNA: TGTGCTAGTGGTTTGGACGCAAACTACGAGCAGTACTTC. The encoded protein is CASGLDANYEQYF.

This clonotype came up a few times. V usage is TRBV18 and J usage is TRBJ1-4; tentatively, D is TRBD1 (6 bases). Germline CDR1 KGHSH, CDR2 LQKENI. The CDR3 totals 15 residues. The V end was cut by 5 bases, the J end by 7 bases, with 17 bases between. CDR3 coding DNA: TGTGCCAGCTCAGCTCGGAGGGGGAAAAGTGAAAAACTGTTTTTT. The encoded protein is CASSARRGKSEKLFF.

The V call is TRBV6-6, the J call TRBJ1-5; no clear D gene. The germline gives CDR1 MNHNY, CDR2 SVGAGI (reference sequence). The CDR3 length is 11 residues. Trimming removed 8 bases from V and 2 bases from J, with 4 bases in between. The CDR3: CASQGNQPQHF. The DNA for the CDR3 is TGTGCCAGCCAGGGCAATCAGCCCCAGCATTTT.

This clonotype occurred a few times. The chain links TRBV12-3 or TRBV12-4 to TRBJ2-2, with D maybe TRBD2 (5 bases). There are 16 residues in the CDR3. Trimming removed 0 bases at V and 1 base at J, with 9 bases between. The CDR3 protein is CASSLAGSRNTGELFF. The CDR3 region has the DNA TGTGCCAGCAGTTTAGCTGGGAGTAGGAACACCGGGGAGCTGTTTTTT.

This clonotype was seen once. The gene calls are TRBV28 and TRBJ2-3; 13 bases line up with TRBD2. With V trimmed by 4 bases and J by 3 bases, 16 bases remained unmatched. The CDR3 covers 20 residues. Germline V gene sequence: CDR1 MDHEN, CDR2 SYDVKM. The CDR3 sequence: CASSSMPRTSGGPLTDTQYF. The DNA for the CDR3 is TGTGCCAGCAGTTCAATGCCAAGGACTAGCGGGGGCCCTTTAACAGATACGCAGTATTTT.

This clonotype was seen only a few times. The chain carries TRBV7-2 and TRBJ2-5, with 13 bases fitting TRBD2. This CDR3 is built from 14 residues. Trimming removed 5 bases from V and 3 bases from J; junction bases left unmatched: 0. Germline V CDR1 and CDR2: SGHTA, FQGNSA. DNA of the CDR3: TGTGCCAGCAGCGGACTAGCGGGAGAAGAGACCCAGTACTTC. This translates into CASSGLAGEETQYF.

The rearrangement uses TRBV5-3 and TRBJ1-5; 7 nucleotides agree with TRBD1. TRBV5-3 is flagged as an ORF with uncertain function. The CDR3 runs to 15 residues. After removal of 8 bases from V and 2 bases from J, the junction contained 10 bases not matched to a gene. The CDR3 coding sequence is TGTGCCAGTAGCACCGGGACAGAAGGCAATCAGCCCCAGCATTTT. Its translation: CASSTGTEGNQPQHF.